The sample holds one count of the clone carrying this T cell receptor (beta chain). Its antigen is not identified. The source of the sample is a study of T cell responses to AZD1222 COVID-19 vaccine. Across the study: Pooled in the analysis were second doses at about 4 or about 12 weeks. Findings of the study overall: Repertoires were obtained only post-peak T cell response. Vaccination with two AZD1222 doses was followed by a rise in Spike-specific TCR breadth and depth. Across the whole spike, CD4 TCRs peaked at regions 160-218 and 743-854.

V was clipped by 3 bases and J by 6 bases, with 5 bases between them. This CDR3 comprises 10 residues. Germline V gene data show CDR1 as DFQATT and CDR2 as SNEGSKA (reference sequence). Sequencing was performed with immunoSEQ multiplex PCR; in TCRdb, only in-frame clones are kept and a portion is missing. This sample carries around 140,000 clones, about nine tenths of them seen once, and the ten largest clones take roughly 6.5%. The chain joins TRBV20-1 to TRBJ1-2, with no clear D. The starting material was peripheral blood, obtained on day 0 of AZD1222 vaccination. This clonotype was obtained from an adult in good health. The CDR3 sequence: CSARRDGYTF. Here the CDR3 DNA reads TGCAGTGCTAGGCGGGATGGCTACACCTTC.